These 10 T cell receptor beta chains originate from one sample sequenced in a study of blood T cell repertoires in COVID-19. Method: immunoSEQ multiplex PCR; TCRdb's copy keeps in-frame clones and lacks some. The table includes 150,000 to 200,000 clones, roughly 80% detected once. Sample: PBMCs or T cells enriched from blood (not recorded which). All receptors come from a man aged 50-60 years who had recovered from COVID-19.

The V gene is TRBV19, the J gene TRBJ1-5; no definite D call. The ends were cut back, 11 bases at V and 6 bases at J, with 11 bases in the middle. This CDR3 region has 11 residues. Germline CDR1 LNHDA, CDR2 SQIVND (reference sequence). CDR3 DNA: TGTGCCCTTGGGGAGGGTCAGCCCCAGCATTTT. This encodes CALGEGQPQHF.

The sample holds one count of this clone. V gene TRBV6-5 combines with J gene TRBJ2-1, with 9 bases identical to TRBD2. V lost 0 bases and J lost 8; bases outside the gene matches: 8. The CDR3 contains 16 residues. CDR1 is MNHEY and CDR2 is SVGAGI in the germline V gene. CDR3 nucleotides: TGTGCCAGCAGTTACTCGATTTCTAGCGGGACTGATGAGCAGTTCTTC. Translating gives CASSYSISSGTDEQFF.

This clone was detected once. The V call is TRBV28, the J call TRBJ2-3, with 13 positions matching TRBD2. CDR3 size: 19 residues. Germline-derived CDR1 and CDR2 are MDHEN and SYDVKM. J was trimmed by 1 base and V by 3 bases; bases with no gene match: 10. The CDR3 protein is CASSFSGLAGDLGTDTQYF. The DNA of the CDR3 is TGTGCCAGCAGTTTCTCCGGACTAGCGGGAGATTTGGGCACAGATACGCAGTATTTT.

This chain joins TRBV7-6 and TRBJ2-5, with a possible D match to TRBD1 (5 bases). V was shortened by 2 bases and J by 4 bases, with 14 bases between the two germline ends. Germline CDR1 and CDR2: SGHVS and FNYEAQ. The CDR3 is 15 residues long. The CDR3 loop reads CASSLSQGVGETQYF. The CDR3 DNA follows: TGTGCCAGCAGCTTAAGTCAAGGGGTGGGAGAGACCCAGTACTTC.

This chain uses TRBV7-2 with TRBJ2-1; D might be TRBD2 (5 bases). Germline CDR1 reads SGHTA; CDR2 reads FQGNSA. The germline V and J ends were trimmed by 3 bases and 9 bases, with 9 bases remaining between them. This CDR3 is 12 amino acids long. The CDR3 bases are TGTGCCAGCAGCTTTCTCGAGGGTGAGCAGTTCTTC. Protein sequence: CASSFLEGEQFF.

The chain recombines TRBV11-2 with TRBJ2-3; TRBD2 might be the D (6 bases). This CDR3 comprises 13 residues. Germline V gene data show CDR1 as SGHAT and CDR2 as FQNNGV. V was trimmed by 6 bases and J by 0 bases, leaving 7 bases between them. The CDR3 DNA sequence: TGTGCCAGCAGGGAGGGGAGCACAGATACGCAGTATTTT. Its protein is CASREGSTDTQYF. The full variable domain, with the rest looked up from reference TRBV11-2 and TRBJ2-3, is EAGVAQSPRYKIIEKRQSVAFWCNPISGHATLYWYQQILGQGPKLLIQFQNNGVVDDSQLPKDRFSAERLKGVDSTLKIQPAKLEDSAVYLCASREGSTDTQYFGPGTRLTVL.

As DNA, the CDR3 is TGTGCCAGCAGTTTTTTCCCGGGAGGACCGAACACCGGGGAGCTGTTTTTT. As protein: CASSFFPGGPNTGELFF. V and J are TRBV28 and TRBJ2-2; 7 positions agree with TRBD2. Looked up from germline, CDR1 is MDHEN and CDR2 is SYDVKM. The CDR3 is made up of 17 amino acids. V lost 3 bases and J lost 0; bases outside the gene matches: 7.

The rearrangement joins TRBV4-1 to TRBJ2-7; a possible D gene is TRBD2 (5 bases). The V end lost 4 bases, the J end lost 3 bases, and 10 bases lay between the germline ends. The CDR3 consists of 13 residues. Germline V gene sequence: CDR1 MGHRA, CDR2 YSYEKL. The CDR3 DNA follows: TGCGCCAGCAGCCTGCGGGCCCACTACGAGCAGTACTTC. Its translation is CASSLRAHYEQYF.

This clone was detected only once. The CDR3 is CATSRAGEQYF. The DNA of the CDR3 is TGTGCCACCAGCAGGGCGGGGGAGCAGTACTTC. The genes are TRBV15 and TRBJ2-7; D possibly corresponds to TRBD2 (6 bases). CDR1 and CDR2 from the germline V gene are LNHNV and YYDKDF (reference sequence). The CDR3 extends over 11 amino acids. Trimming shortened V by 3 bases and J by 7 bases, and 7 bases separated the two germline ends.

V usage is TRBV16 and J usage is TRBJ1-2; the D gene is possibly TRBD1 (5 bases). There are 12 residues in the CDR3. From germline, CDR1 is KGHSY and CDR2 FQNENV. V was pared by 4 bases and J by 5 bases, with 8 bases between. The DNA for the CDR3 is TGTGCCAGCAGCCCAAGACAGTATGGCTACACCTTC. Encoded protein: CASSPRQYGYTF.